This T cell receptor beta chain was identified during a study of response to subunit inactivated influenza vaccine. Study-wide results and limits: Authors proposed each seasonal influenza vaccination draws in few new T cells.

The length of the CDR3 is 14 residues. Germline V gene sequence: CDR1 SGHDN, CDR2 FVKESK. Trimming took off 1 base at V and 0 bases at J, with 6 bases between the two ends. MiXCR was run by TCRdb on the RT-PCR reads, yielding one entry per CDR3 protein. The sample comprises about 780,000 distinct CDR3 sequences, 18% of which are singletons, and roughly 10% rests with the top ten. In regard to this clonotype: Its target is not known.

The chain links TRBV14 to TRBJ2-5; no definite D call. The input for sequencing was PBMCs from blood, taken roughly 5 days after vaccination. The sequence was obtained from a man aged 50 or older who received an inactivated influenza vaccine. The CDR3 nucleotides are TGTGCCAGCAGCCAAGTGGGCTACCAAGAGACCCAGTACTTC. This encodes CASSQVGYQETQYF.